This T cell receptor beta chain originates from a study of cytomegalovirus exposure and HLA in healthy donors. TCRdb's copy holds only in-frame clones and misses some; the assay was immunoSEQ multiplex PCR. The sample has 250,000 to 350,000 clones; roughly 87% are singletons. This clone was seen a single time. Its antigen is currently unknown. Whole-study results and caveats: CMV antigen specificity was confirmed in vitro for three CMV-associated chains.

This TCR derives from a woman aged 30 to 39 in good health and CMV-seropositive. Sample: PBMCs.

The CDR3 region has the DNA TGCGCCAGCACCGGGGGAGGCACAGATACGCAGTATTTT. This codes for CASTGGGTDTQYF. This chain links TRBV5-1 with TRBJ2-3; weak D call: TRBD2 (6 bases). Per germline, CDR1 SGHRS and CDR2 YFSETQ. The CDR3 sequence is 13 residues long. The germline V and J ends were trimmed by 6 bases and 1 base, with 9 bases remaining between them.